The clone carrying this T cell receptor (beta chain) was picked up many times. TCRdb independently ran MiXCR on the RT-PCR reads; one entry per CDR3 protein. Of about 19,000 distinct CDR3 sequences listed, roughly 4.5% are singletons. These data come from a study of patients and donors after allogeneic stem cell transplantation. After removal of 4 bases from V and 7 bases from J, the junction contained 14 bases not matched to a gene. The CDR3 runs 17 residues. Germline values: CDR1 MGHRA, CDR2 YSYEKL. V is TRBV4-1 and J is TRBJ2-3; 10 positions agree with TRBD2. The source material was blood, either unsorted or a sorted T cell fraction (not recorded which). The TCR was taken from a human donor who was either an allogeneic HSCT recipient or a stem cell or donor lymphocyte infusion donor (not recorded which). It is not recorded whose cells these are; they may come from a transplant donor. CDR3 nucleotides: TGCGCCAGCAGCCCCAATTTAGGAAGCGGGGGGGCGAATACGCAGTATTTT. This translates into CASSPNLGSGGANTQYF.